This paragraph reports one TCR beta chain. Its target antigen remains unknown. Within one base of it there is no much larger clone, and no base qualities were kept. This entry belongs to a study of blood T cell repertoires in COVID-19 (dated by TCRdb to 2018 to 2021). Study-wide context: Samples from collaborators originated in the United States, Italy and Spain and spanned both the acute and convalescent phases of COVID-19. The material from the prospective study consisted of cDNA or gDNA derived from T cells, B-cell-depleted T cells, or PBMCs. Deeply sampled blood TCRbeta repertoires from subjects exposed to, actively infected with, or recovered from COVID-19 were included in the dataset. A freely available public database, intended as a resource for researchers studying the immune response to SARS-CoV-2, is where the repertoires were released. Samples were obtained from the ongoing ImmuneRACE study (first 160 participants) and from over a thousand subjects provided by 6 global collaborators. The sample metadata nearly always contained a de-identified subject ID, COVID-19 status, age in years and sex. Where HLA class I and class II types were available, the types were taken from metadata supplied by the sample provider, not from assay-based typing.

Participants in the prospective study were aged about 18 to 89 years, lived in 24 United States geographic areas, and enrolled through a virtual design. In the prospective study, cohorts were assigned on the basis of participant-reported clinical history obtained from a screening survey and a study questionnaire. Recovered participants in ImmuneRACE Cohort 3 were defined as having two consecutive negative NP/OP PCR tests, clearance from a healthcare professional, or resolution of symptoms. Mobile phlebotomists in the prospective study collected whole blood, serum and a nasopharyngeal or oropharyngeal swab from every participant. Over an approximately 2-month period, participants in the prospective study had the option of providing additional blood draws and questionnaires. Prospective study blood samples were shipped either frozen or at room temperature before DNA extraction. Germline trimming: 2 bases from V, 11 bases from J; junction bases outside gene matches: 8. Counted from cysteine to phenylalanine, this CDR3 has 15 amino acids. This entry keeps only the CDR3 DNA: 45 bases, framed from base 1. CDR1 and CDR2, looked up from the germline V gene (reference sequence), are PRHDT and FYEKMQ.

General conclusions and limits of the study: The quantity of clinical and demographic metadata differed by source and by participant and was supplied without curation.

TCRbeta CDR3 regions were amplified from genomic DNA by means of the immunoSEQ Assay, a bias-controlled multiplex PCR. Turning to the authors' computational methods: The number of nucleated cells in each sample was estimated from the amplification of reference gene primers within the assay. To quantify the absolute abundance of each unique TCRbeta CDR3 rearrangement, sequence reads were collapsed and filtered. Productive Simpson clonality was computed per sample as the square root of Simpson's diversity index over productive rearrangements. TCRdb's version of the immuneACCESS table is confined to in-frame rearrangements and falls short of the full clone set. An unresolved V gene accounts for under half of the shortfall where checked; the remainder is of unknown origin. That table supplies the V and J calls and clone size; D and trimming were determined from the DNA. The sample table holds about 410,000 clones, of which 90% were seen once. The top ten clonotypes cover around 0.6% of the sample.

This TCR was sampled from a man aged 18-30 years who had recovered from COVID-19. Input material: PBMCs or T cells enriched from blood (not recorded which). In this chain, TRBV13 is recombined with TRBJ1-6; 8 bases in the junction line up with TRBD1. At the DNA level, the sequence is TGTGCCAGCAGCTTATCGGGACAGGCCGGGCCACCCCTCCACTTT. Protein translation: CASSLSGQAGPPLHF.